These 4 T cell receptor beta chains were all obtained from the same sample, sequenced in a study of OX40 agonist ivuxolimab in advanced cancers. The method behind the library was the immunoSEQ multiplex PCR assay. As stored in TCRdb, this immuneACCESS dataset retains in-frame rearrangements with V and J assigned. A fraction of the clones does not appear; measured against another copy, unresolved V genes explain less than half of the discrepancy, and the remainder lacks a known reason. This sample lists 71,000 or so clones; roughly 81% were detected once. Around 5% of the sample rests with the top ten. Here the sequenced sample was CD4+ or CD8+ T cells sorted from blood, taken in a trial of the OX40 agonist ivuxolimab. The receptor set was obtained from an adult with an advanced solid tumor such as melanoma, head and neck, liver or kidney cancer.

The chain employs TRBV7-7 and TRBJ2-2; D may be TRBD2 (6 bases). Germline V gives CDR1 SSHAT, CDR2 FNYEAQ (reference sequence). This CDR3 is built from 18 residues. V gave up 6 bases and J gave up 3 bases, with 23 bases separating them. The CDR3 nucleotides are TGTGCCAGCAGTGCCGGGACTGCATCTCATCGGGACACCGGGGAGCTGTTTTTT. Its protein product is CASSAGTASHRDTGELFF.

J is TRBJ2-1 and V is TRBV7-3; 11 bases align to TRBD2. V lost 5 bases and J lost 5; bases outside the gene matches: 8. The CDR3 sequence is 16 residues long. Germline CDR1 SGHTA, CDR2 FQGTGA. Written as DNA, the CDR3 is TGTGCCAGCAGCAAGTCCGGGACTAGCGGTAACAATGAGCAGTTCTTC. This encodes CASSKSGTSGNNEQFF.

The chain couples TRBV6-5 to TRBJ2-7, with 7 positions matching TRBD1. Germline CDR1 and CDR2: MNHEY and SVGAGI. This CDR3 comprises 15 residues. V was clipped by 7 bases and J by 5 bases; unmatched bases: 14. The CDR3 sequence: CASIRPGTDSDEQYF. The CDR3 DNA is TGTGCCAGCATCCGACCCGGGACAGATTCCGACGAGCAGTACTTC.

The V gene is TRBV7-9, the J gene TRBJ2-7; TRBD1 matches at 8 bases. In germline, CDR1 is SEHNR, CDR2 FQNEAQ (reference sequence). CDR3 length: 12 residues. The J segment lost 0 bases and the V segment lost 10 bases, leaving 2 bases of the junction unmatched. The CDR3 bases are TGTGCCACCAGGGGGCCCTCCTACGAGCAGTACTTC. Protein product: CATRGPSYEQYF.